This T cell receptor beta chain was found in a study of cytomegalovirus exposure and HLA in healthy donors. The CDR3 length is 15 residues. Germline assignment: CDR1 MNHNS and CDR2 SASEGT. V shed 6 bases and J 11 bases; nucleotides not matched to a gene: 13. Both 60 Vbeta primers and 13 Jbeta primers went into the PCR. TCRdb's table, derived via immunoSEQ multiplex PCR, lists solely in-frame clones and lacks some. The sample has 180,000 or so clones, approximately 82% seen once. This clone appeared once. This sequence originates from a woman in her forties in good health and CMV-seropositive. The sample consisted of PBMCs. The J gene is TRBJ1-6, the V gene TRBV6-1, with 7 bases aligning to TRBD1. The DNA for the CDR3 is TGTGCCAGCAGGCAGGGGGTATACACGGGGACACCCCTCCACTTT. It codes for CASRQGVYTGTPLHF.